The clone carrying this TCR beta chain was observed a single time. These data originate in a study of blood T cell repertoires in COVID-19. TCRdb keeps only in-frame clones here, not all; method: immunoSEQ multiplex PCR. Here the sample spans around 130,000 clones, about nine tenths being singletons. The trim removed 2 bases at V and 2 bases at J, leaving 10 bases unmatched. The CDR3 has 18 amino acids. The germline gives CDR1 KGHSH, CDR2 LQKENI. The clonotype comes from a man aged 50 to 60 with active COVID-19. Sequencing was done on a sample of peripheral blood. The rearrangement uses TRBV18 and TRBJ2-3, with 10 bases matching TRBD1. CDR3 nucleotide sequence: TGTGCCAGCTCACCAGACGTGAGGGACAGGGGATACACAGATACGCAGTATTTT. This translates into CASSPDVRDRGYTDTQYF.